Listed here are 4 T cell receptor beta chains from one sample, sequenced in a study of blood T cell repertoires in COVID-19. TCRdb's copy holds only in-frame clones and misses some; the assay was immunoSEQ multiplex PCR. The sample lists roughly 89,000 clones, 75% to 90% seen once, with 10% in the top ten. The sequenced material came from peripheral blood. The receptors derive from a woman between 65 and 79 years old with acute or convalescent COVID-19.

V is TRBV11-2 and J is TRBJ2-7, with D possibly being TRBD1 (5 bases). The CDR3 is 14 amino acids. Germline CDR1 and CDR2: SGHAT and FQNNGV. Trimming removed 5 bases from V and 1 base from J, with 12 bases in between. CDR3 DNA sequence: TGTGCCAGCAGCCCTCCGGACAAGTCCTACGAGCAGTACTTC. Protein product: CASSPPDKSYEQYF.

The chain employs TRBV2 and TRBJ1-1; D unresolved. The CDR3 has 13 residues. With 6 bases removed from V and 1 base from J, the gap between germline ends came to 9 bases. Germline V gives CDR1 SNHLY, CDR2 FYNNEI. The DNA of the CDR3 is TGTGCCAGCAGGCCGGGTGGGAACACTGAAGCTTTCTTT. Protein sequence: CASRPGGNTEAFF.

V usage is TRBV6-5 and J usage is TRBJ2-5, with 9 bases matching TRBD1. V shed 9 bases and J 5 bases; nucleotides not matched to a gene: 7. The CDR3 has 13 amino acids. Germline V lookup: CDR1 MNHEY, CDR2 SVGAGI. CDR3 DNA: TGTGCCAGTCACAGGGGGCGAGGGGAGACCCAGTACTTC. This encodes CASHRGRGETQYF.

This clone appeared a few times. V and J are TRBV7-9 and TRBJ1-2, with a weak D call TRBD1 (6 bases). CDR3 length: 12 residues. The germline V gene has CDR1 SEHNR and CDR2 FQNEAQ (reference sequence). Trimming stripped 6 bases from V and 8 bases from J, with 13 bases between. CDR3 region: CASSSGGVGYTF. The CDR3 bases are TGTGCCAGCAGTTCGGGGGGCGTCGGCTACACCTTC.